The source of this T cell receptor beta chain is a study of shared clonotypes between healthy human individuals. Comment on this clone: Other DNA sequences in this specimen translate into the identical CDR3.

CDR3 size: 12 residues. Between the trimmed V and J ends, which lost 3 bases and 5 bases, there was a span of 6 bases. Germline CDR1 is SEHNR and CDR2 is FQNEAQ (reference sequence). Clones were read by immunoSEQ multiplex PCR, and TCRdb kept only the in-frame ones, dropping some. Here the sample spans just over 2,000,000 clones, approximately 95% being singletons. As defined, naive CD8 cells were CD45RO-negative and positively selected for CCR7, with terminally differentiated effector memory CD45RA+ cells excluded. The sample consisted of naive CD8+ T cells sorted from blood. This clonotype was sampled from a man aged 18 to 29 in good health. The chain is built from TRBV7-9 and TRBJ2-3; D gene ambiguous. DNA for the CDR3: TGTGCCAGCAGCTTCGGTAGAGATACGCAGTATTTT. Protein: CASSFGRDTQYF. Complete variable domain (other parts from reference TRBV7-9 and TRBJ2-3): DTGVSQNPRHKITKRGQNVTFRCDPISEHNRLYWYRQTLGQGPEFLTYFQNEAQLEKSRLLSDRFSAERPKGSFSTLEIQRTEQGDSAMYLCASSFGRDTQYFGPGTRLTVL.